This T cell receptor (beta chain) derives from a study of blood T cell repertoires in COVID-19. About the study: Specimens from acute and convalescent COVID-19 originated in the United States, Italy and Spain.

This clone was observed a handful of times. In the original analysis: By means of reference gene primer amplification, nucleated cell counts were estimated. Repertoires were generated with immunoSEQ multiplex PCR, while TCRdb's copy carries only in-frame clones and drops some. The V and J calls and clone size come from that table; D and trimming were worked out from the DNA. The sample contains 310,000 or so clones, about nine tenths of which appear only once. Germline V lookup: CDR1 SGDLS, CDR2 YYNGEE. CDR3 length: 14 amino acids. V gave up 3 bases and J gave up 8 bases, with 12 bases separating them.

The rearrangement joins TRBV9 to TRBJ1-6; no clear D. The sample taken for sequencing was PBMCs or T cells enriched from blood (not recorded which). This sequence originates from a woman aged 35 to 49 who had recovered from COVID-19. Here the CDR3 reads CASSGQVSDSPLHF. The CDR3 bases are TGTGCCAGCAGCGGACAAGTATCGGATTCACCCCTCCACTTT. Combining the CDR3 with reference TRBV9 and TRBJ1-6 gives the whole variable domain DSGVTQTPKHLITATGQRVTLRCSPRSGDLSVYWYQQSLDQGLQFLIQYYNGEERAKGNILERFSAQQFPDLHSELNLSSLELGDSALYFCASSGQVSDSPLHFGNGTRLTVT.